A single sample gave rise to the 9 T cell receptor beta chains below, sequenced in a study of T cell changes during pregnancy in multiple sclerosis. The protocol was immunoSEQ multiplex PCR, while the TCRdb copy is restricted to in-frame clones and leaves out a portion. The repertoire holds 95,000 to 150,000 clones, with under 95% as singletons. Source: peripheral blood, taken before pregnancy. The source of these receptors is a female donor with multiple sclerosis, enrolled in a pregnancy study.

The chain combines TRBV6-1 with TRBJ1-4; 7 nucleotides line up with TRBD1. Looked up from germline, CDR1 is MNHNS and CDR2 is SASEGT. The V and J ends lost 0 bases and 4 bases, in that order; junction bases with no gene match: 8. This CDR3 has 17 amino acids. The CDR3 loop is CASSEAGQLPFNEKLFF. In DNA, the CDR3 is TGTGCCAGCAGTGAAGCGGGACAGTTACCTTTTAATGAAAAACTGTTTTTT.

As DNA, the CDR3 is TGTGCCAGCAGCCCTCACCAAACAGCTTGCCACGAGCAGTACTTC. It specifies CASSPHQTACHEQYF. The chain uses TRBV5-7 and TRBJ2-7; D uncertain. TRBV5-7 is filed as an ORF, its function uncertain. The CDR3 contains 15 residues. V was cut by 4 bases and J by 5 bases, with 19 bases left in between.

The chain uses TRBV19 and TRBJ2-7; 7 bases map to TRBD2. CDR3 size: 14 residues. Germline CDR1 reads LNHDA; CDR2 reads SQIVND (reference sequence). V dropped 5 bases and J dropped 2; count of bases not matched to a gene: 6. The CDR3 sequence: CASSVGAGAYEQYF. The CDR3 DNA reads as TGTGCCAGTAGTGTCGGCGCGGGAGCCTACGAGCAGTACTTC.

This clone came up a few times. The chain combines TRBV2 with TRBJ2-1; the match to TRBD2 covers 13 bases. CDR1 is SNHLY and CDR2 is FYNNEI in the germline V gene. This CDR3 is built from 15 residues. With V trimmed by 8 bases and J by 8 bases, 9 bases remained unmatched. The CDR3 region has the DNA TGTGCCAGCGGCCAAACTAGCGGGAGGGCTGATGAGCAGTTCTTC. As protein: CASGQTSGRADEQFF.

The chain uses TRBV29-1 and TRBJ1-1; a possible D gene is TRBD1 (5 bases). CDR3 length equals 13 residues. The germline V gene has CDR1 SQVTM and CDR2 ANQGSEA. The V and J ends lost 6 bases and 4 bases respectively, with 15 bases between them. This CDR3 is CSVFRGGSTEAFF. CDR3 sequence (DNA): TGCAGCGTCTTCCGGGGGGGGAGCACTGAAGCTTTCTTT.

The chain links TRBV9 to TRBJ2-2, with D possibly being TRBD1 (6 bases). CDR3 length equals 14 residues. V was clipped by 2 bases and J by 1 base, with 6 bases between them. The germline gives CDR1 SGDLS, CDR2 YYNGEE. The DNA for the CDR3 is TGTGCCAGCAGCGTGACAGGGAACACCGGGGAGCTGTTTTTT. Translation gives CASSVTGNTGELFF.

This chain joins TRBV6-1 and TRBJ2-5; 9 bases match TRBD2. CDR1 and CDR2 (germline): MNHNS, SASEGT. The trim removed 6 bases at V and 1 base at J, leaving 6 bases unmatched. This CDR3 contains 15 residues. CDR3 in amino acids: CASRASGAAQETQYF. The CDR3 nucleotides are TGTGCCAGCAGAGCTAGCGGGGCCGCCCAAGAGACCCAGTACTTC.

The chain couples TRBV6-5 to TRBJ1-3, with TRBD1 matching 7 bases. With 4 bases clipped from V and 2 bases from J, the junction kept 2 bases outside the gene matches. Germline CDR1 MNHEY, CDR2 SVGAGI. CDR3 length: 14 amino acids. The CDR3 DNA follows: TGTGCCAGCAGTTGGACAGGAACTGGAAACACCATATATTTT. This gives the protein CASSWTGTGNTIYF.

The rearrangement uses TRBV19 and TRBJ1-1; 8 bases map to TRBD1. CDR3 length: 16 residues. The V and J ends lost 6 bases and 4 bases, in that order; junction bases with no gene match: 13. Germline CDR1 and CDR2: LNHDA and SQIVND (reference sequence). CDR3 protein: CASRPTGVPLGTEAFF. The CDR3 bases are TGTGCCAGTAGGCCGACAGGGGTACCTCTGGGCACTGAAGCTTTCTTT.